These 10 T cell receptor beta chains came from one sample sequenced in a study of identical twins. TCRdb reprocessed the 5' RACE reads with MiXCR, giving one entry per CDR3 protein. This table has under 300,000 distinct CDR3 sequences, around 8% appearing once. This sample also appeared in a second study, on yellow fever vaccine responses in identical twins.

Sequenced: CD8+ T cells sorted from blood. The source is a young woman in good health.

In DNA, the CDR3 is TGCGCCAGCAGCCCCGGGACTAGCGGGAGGGGTACGCAGTATTTT. As protein: CASSPGTSGRGTQYF. The rearrangement links TRBV4-3 to TRBJ2-3; 16 bases map to TRBD2. The J segment lost 8 bases and the V segment lost 4 bases, leaving 3 bases of the junction unmatched. Per the germline V gene, CDR1 is LGHNA and CDR2 is YSLEER. The CDR3 length is 15 residues.

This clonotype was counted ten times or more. DNA of the CDR3: TGCGCCAGCAGCCTCCCCATAGGAGGGGAGCTGTTTTTT. Translating it yields CASSLPIGGELFF. V and J are TRBV5-1 and TRBJ2-2; D is ambiguous. Looked up from germline, CDR1 is SGHRS and CDR2 is YFSETQ. The V end lost 4 bases, the J end lost 8 bases, and 12 bases lay between the germline ends. The CDR3 is 13 residues long.

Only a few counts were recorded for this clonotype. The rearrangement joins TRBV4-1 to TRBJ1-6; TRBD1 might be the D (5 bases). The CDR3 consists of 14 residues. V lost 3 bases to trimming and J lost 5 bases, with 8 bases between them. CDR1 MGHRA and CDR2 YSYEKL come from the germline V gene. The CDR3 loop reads CASSQRGDNSPLHF. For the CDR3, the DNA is TGCGCCAGCAGCCAGCGAGGGGATAATTCACCCCTCCACTTT.

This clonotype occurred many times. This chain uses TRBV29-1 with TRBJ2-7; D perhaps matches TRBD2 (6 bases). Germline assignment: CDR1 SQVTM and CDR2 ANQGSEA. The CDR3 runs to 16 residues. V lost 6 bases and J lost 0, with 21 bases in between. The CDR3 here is CSVDRERAANSYEQYF. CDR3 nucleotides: TGCAGCGTGGACCGGGAGCGAGCGGCCAACTCCTACGAGCAGTACTTC.

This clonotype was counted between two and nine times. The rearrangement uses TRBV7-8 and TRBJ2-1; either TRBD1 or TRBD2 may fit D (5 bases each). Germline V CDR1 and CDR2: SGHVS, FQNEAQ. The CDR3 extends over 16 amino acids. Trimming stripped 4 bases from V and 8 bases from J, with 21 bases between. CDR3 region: CASSSAVGTSIHEQFF. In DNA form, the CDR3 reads TGTGCCAGCAGCTCCGCGGTAGGGACGTCAATCCATGAGCAGTTCTTC.

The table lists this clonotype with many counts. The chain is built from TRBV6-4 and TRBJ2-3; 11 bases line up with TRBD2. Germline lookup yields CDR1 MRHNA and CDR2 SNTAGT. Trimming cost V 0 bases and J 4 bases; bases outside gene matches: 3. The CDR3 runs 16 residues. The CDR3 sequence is CASSDSISGGADTQYF. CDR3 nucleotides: TGTGCCAGCAGTGACTCGATTAGCGGGGGGGCAGATACGCAGTATTTT.

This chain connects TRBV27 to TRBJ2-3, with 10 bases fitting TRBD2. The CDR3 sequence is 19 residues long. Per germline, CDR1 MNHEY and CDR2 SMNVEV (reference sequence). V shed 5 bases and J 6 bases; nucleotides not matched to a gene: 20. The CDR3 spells CASSPHPVGASGRKDTQYF. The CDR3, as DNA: TGTGCCAGCAGTCCCCACCCCGTCGGGGCTAGCGGGAGAAAGGATACGCAGTATTTT.

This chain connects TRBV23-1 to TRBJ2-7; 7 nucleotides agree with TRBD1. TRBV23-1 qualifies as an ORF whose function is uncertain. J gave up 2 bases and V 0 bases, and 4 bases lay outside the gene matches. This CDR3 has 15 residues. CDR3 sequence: CASSQSGTETYEQYF. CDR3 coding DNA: TGCGCCAGCAGTCAATCGGGGACAGAGACCTACGAGCAGTACTTC.

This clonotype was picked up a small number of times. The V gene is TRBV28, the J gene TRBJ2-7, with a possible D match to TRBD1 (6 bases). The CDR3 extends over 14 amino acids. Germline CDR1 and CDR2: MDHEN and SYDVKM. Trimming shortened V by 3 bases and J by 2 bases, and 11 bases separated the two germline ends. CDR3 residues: CASSFRQVTYEQYF. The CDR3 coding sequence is TGTGCCAGCAGTTTTCGACAGGTCACCTACGAGCAGTACTTC.

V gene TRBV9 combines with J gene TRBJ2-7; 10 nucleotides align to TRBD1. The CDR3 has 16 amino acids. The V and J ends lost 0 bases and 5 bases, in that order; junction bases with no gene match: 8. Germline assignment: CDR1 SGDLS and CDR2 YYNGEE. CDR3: CASSVGVGQGKNEQYF. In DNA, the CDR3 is TGTGCCAGCAGCGTAGGGGTGGGACAGGGGAAGAACGAGCAGTACTTC.